The 23 T cell receptor beta chains listed next were all sequenced from one sample in a study of vaccination and CD4 T cells after COVID-19 (dated by TCRdb to between 2021 and 2022). No antigen has been assigned to these receptors. Libraries were prepared through PCR. The sequencing machine was an Illumina iSeq 100. DNA from cultured CD4+ T cells underwent TCR sequencing with the Oncomine TCR Beta short-read assay at the Johns Hopkins FTIC core. TCRdb trimmed public reads at Q25 via fastp, called clones via MiXCR and kept in-frame beta chains. Merged by CDR3 protein, the rows form single entries marked with the most common genes and DNA. The sample yields under 25,000 distinct CDR3 sequences; approximately 27% were counted once. Approximately 10% of the sample comes from the top ten. In light of the paper, this sample's treatment or condition label describes: roughly 11-day PBMC culture with coronavirus spike peptide pools or control peptides (ViraFEST assay).

Material for sequencing was cultured CD4+ T cells from blood. The source of these receptors is a human donor with COVID-19.

The chain links TRBV11-1 to TRBJ2-7; possibly TRBD1 for D (5 bases). The length of the CDR3 is 12 residues. Germline loops: CDR1 SGHAT, CDR2 FQDESV (reference sequence). Trimming stripped 4 bases from V and 1 base from J, with 5 bases between. The CDR3 bases are TGTGCCAGCAGCTCAGGGTCCTACGAGCAGTACTTC. It codes for CASSSGSYEQYF. The full variable domain, with the rest looked up from reference TRBV11-1 and TRBJ2-7, is EAEVAQSPRYKITEKSQAVAFWCDPISGHATLYWYRQILGQGPELLVQFQDESVVDDSQLPKDRFSAERLKGVDSTLKIQPAELGDSAMYLCASSSGSYEQYFGPGTRLTVT.

This clonotype was counted a single time. The chain recombines TRBV5-1 with TRBJ2-5, with D perhaps assigned TRBD1 or TRBD2 (5 bases each). V gave up 0 bases and J gave up 2 bases, with 11 bases separating them. CDR1 and CDR2 from the germline V gene are SGHRS and YFSETQ. This CDR3 has 15 residues. The CDR3 region has the DNA TGCGCCAGCAGCTTGGATACTAGGGGACAAGAGACCCAGTACTTC. It encodes CASSLDTRGQETQYF.

This clonotype was detected only a few times. V and J are TRBV19 and TRBJ1-1; TRBD1 matches 9 bases. J gave up 1 base and V 2 bases, and 5 bases lay outside the gene matches. Germline CDR1 and CDR2: LNHDA and SQIVND (reference sequence). This CDR3 has 16 residues. CDR3 loop: CASSINTGQGNTEAFF. CDR3 coding DNA: TGTGCCAGTAGTATAAATACGGGACAGGGGAACACTGAAGCTTTCTTT.

This chain uses TRBV19 with TRBJ1-1; 9 nucleotides align to TRBD1. Trimming cost V 3 bases and J 6 bases; bases outside gene matches: 8. Per germline, CDR1 LNHDA and CDR2 SQIVND (reference sequence). The CDR3 spans 15 residues. The CDR3 protein is CASSMQQGARPEAFF. The CDR3 DNA reads as TGTGCCAGTAGTATGCAACAGGGGGCCCGCCCTGAAGCTTTCTTT.

This rearrangement joins TRBV4-1 to TRBJ1-4; unclear D gene. The CDR3 covers 15 residues. The V gene's germline CDR1 is MGHRA and CDR2 YSYEKL. The ends were cut back, 1 base at V and 0 bases at J, with 6 bases in the middle. The DNA of the CDR3 is TGCGCCAGCAGCCAAGTCGTTGCAACTAATGAAAAACTGTTTTTT. It translates to CASSQVVATNEKLFF.

The gene calls are TRBV20-1 and TRBJ2-2; 10 nucleotides line up with TRBD2. The CDR3 has 15 residues. Germline V lookup: CDR1 DFQATT, CDR2 SNEGSKA (reference sequence). The ends lost 1 base at V and 6 bases at J; junction bases unmatched: 5. The CDR3 coding sequence is TGCAGTGCTAGAGCAGCGGGGGGGCTCCCCGGGGAGCTGTTTTTT. This codes for CSARAAGGLPGELFF.

This clonotype turned up a few times. The CDR3 region is CSVEQGGYTF. In DNA, the CDR3 is TGCAGCGTTGAGCAGGGGGGCTACACCTTC. The genes are TRBV29-1 and TRBJ1-2; D is possibly TRBD1 (6 bases). V was shortened by 3 bases and J by 8 bases, with 7 bases between the two germline ends. Germline V gene lookup returns CDR1 SQVTM and CDR2 ANQGSEA. The CDR3 loop spans 10 amino acids.

This clonotype was found a few times. The chain links TRBV7-9 to TRBJ2-7, with a tentative D call TRBD1 (6 bases). CDR3 length equals 16 residues. Trimming shortened V by 5 bases and J by 5 bases, and 22 bases separated the two germline ends. In germline, CDR1 is SEHNR, CDR2 FQNEAQ (reference sequence). This CDR3 is CASSVTPTGIENEQYF. Written as DNA, the CDR3 is TGTGCCAGCAGCGTAACTCCAACAGGGATAGAAAACGAGCAGTACTTC.

This clonotype showed up just a few times. This chain uses TRBV11-3 with TRBJ2-7, with TRBD1 identical over 7 bases. The CDR3 consists of 14 residues. J was trimmed by 4 bases and V by 6 bases; bases with no gene match: 9. Germline CDR1 is SGHNT and CDR2 is YENEEA. CDR3 coding DNA: TGTGCCAGCAGTCCACCACAGGGGAGATACGAGCAGTACTTC. Protein product: CASSPPQGRYEQYF.

The genes are TRBV14 and TRBJ1-1; D is ambiguous. CDR3 size: 13 residues. The germline V and J ends were trimmed by 6 bases and 0 bases, with 8 bases remaining between them. Germline V lookup: CDR1 SGHDN, CDR2 FVKESK. CDR3 in DNA: TGTGCCAGCAGGTGGGATCTGAACACTGAAGCTTTCTTT. This encodes CASRWDLNTEAFF.

This sequence joins TRBV27 and TRBJ1-2, with D perhaps matching TRBD1 (5 bases). Trimming removed 6 bases from V and 8 bases from J, with 16 bases in between. Germline V gene data show CDR1 as MNHEY and CDR2 as SMNVEV (reference sequence). This CDR3 is 13 amino acids long. CDR3 protein: CASSPRGSGGYTF. The CDR3 region has the DNA TGTGCCAGCAGCCCCCGGGGGTCTGGGGGCTACACCTTC.

The gene calls are TRBV19 and TRBJ1-6; 8 bases line up with TRBD1. CDR1 LNHDA and CDR2 SQIVND come from the germline V gene (reference sequence). This CDR3 has 16 residues. With 5 bases clipped from V and 8 bases from J, the junction kept 11 bases outside the gene matches. CDR3 loop: CASSVAWTGSDSPLHF. CDR3 sequence (DNA): TGTGCCAGTAGTGTGGCCTGGACAGGGAGTGATTCACCCCTCCACTTT.

Comments on this clonotype: A junction boundary mismatches the germline segment, possibly from a read error. The rearrangement uses TRBV7-3 and TRBJ2-5; D possibly uses TRBD1 or TRBD2 (6 bases each). Germline V lookup: CDR1 SGHTA, CDR2 FQGTGA. This CDR3 region has 15 residues. CDR3 coding DNA: TGTGCCAGCAGTTTAAGGGGGGCGGTCCAAGAGACCCAGTACTTC. Protein product: CASSLRGAVQETQYF.

The chain recombines TRBV18 with TRBJ2-5; D perhaps matches TRBD1 (5 bases). Trimming took 0 bases from V and 2 from J, leaving 10 bases between them. The germline V gene encodes CDR1 KGHSH and CDR2 LQKENI. CDR3 length equals 15 residues. Here the CDR3 DNA reads TGTGCCAGCTCACCACCAGGGGTAGGACAAGAGACCCAGTACTTC. Protein sequence: CASSPPGVGQETQYF.

CDR3 in DNA: TGTGCCAGCAGCCGCAGGGTGGCCTATGATGGCTACACCTTC. Its protein is CASSRRVAYDGYTF. This rearrangement joins TRBV7-2 to TRBJ1-2; tentatively, D is TRBD1 (5 bases). Looked up from germline, CDR1 is SGHTA and CDR2 is FQGNSA. This CDR3 comprises 14 residues. Trimming cost V 5 bases and J 6 bases, with 16 bases left between them.

V gene TRBV19 combines with J gene TRBJ1-6; D gene unclear. The CDR3 runs 12 residues. Germline assignment: CDR1 LNHDA and CDR2 SQIVND (reference sequence). V lost 3 bases to trimming and J lost 9 bases, with 6 bases between them. The CDR3, as DNA: TGTGCCAGTAGTATTGCCAGTTCACCCCTCCACTTT. This translates into CASSIASSPLHF.

The chain recombines TRBV5-4 with TRBJ2-3; no firm D call. CDR1 and CDR2 (germline): SGHNT, YYREEE (reference sequence). Trimming took 1 base from V and 1 from J, leaving 13 bases between them. This CDR3 is built from 16 residues. CDR3: CASSLRALGRTDTQYF. As DNA, the CDR3 is TGTGCCAGCAGCTTGCGGGCCCTAGGACGCACAGATACGCAGTATTTT.

There are a few counts of this clonotype. This rearrangement joins TRBV7-2 to TRBJ2-4, with 10 bases aligning to TRBD2. This CDR3 is built from 15 residues. Germline V gives CDR1 SGHTA, CDR2 FQGNSA. V lost 5 bases to trimming and J lost 9 bases; unmatched junction nucleotides: 10. The CDR3, as DNA: TGTGCCAGCAGCCACCCTCTAGCGGGGGTAATCATTCAGTACTTC. It codes for CASSHPLAGVIIQYF.

The CDR3 nucleotides are TGTGCCAGCACCCCGGGGGGGGGCTCAAATACGCAGTATTTT. This codes for CASTPGGGSNTQYF. The chain links TRBV12-3 or TRBV12-4 to TRBJ2-3; the match to TRBD2 covers 8 bases. The CDR3 loop spans 14 amino acids. Trimming took 7 bases from V and 7 from J; bases not matched to a gene: 10.

This clonotype was seen a few times. J is TRBJ2-7 and V is TRBV11-3; 8 nucleotides align to TRBD1. The CDR3 is made up of 16 amino acids. Trimming cost V 5 bases and J 9 bases; bases outside gene matches: 18. Germline CDR1 and CDR2: SGHNT and YENEEA. For the CDR3, the DNA is TGTGCCAGCAGCCACCCGGGACAGGCTCATCGGGTCGTGCAGTACTTC. Its translation: CASSHPGQAHRVVQYF. The whole variable domain, remainder taken from reference TRBV11-3 and TRBJ2-7, is EAGVVQSPRYKIIEKKQPVAFWCNPISGHNTLYWYLQNLGQGPELLIRYENEEAVDDSQLPKDRFSAERLKGVDSTLKIQPAELGDSAVYLCASSHPGQAHRVVQYFGPGTRLTVT.

As to this clonotype: At one boundary the junction diverges from the germline segment, which might be a read error. The chain employs TRBV7-7 and TRBJ1-1, with a tentative D call TRBD1 (5 bases). Per germline, CDR1 SSHAT and CDR2 FNYEAQ (reference sequence). This CDR3 comprises 14 residues. CDR3 nucleotide sequence: TGTGCTAGCAGAGGTCAACGGGGCAACACTGAAGCTTTCTTT. It specifies CASRGQRGNTEAFF.

This clonotype has only one observation. The J gene is TRBJ1-2, the V gene TRBV6-1; 11 nucleotides match TRBD1. Germline CDR1 and CDR2: MNHNS and SASEGT. Trimming removed 8 bases from V and 4 bases from J; junction bases left unmatched: 12. The length of the CDR3 is 16 residues. The CDR3 loop is CASGSFGTGGFYGYTF. DNA of the CDR3: TGTGCCAGCGGATCGTTTGGGACAGGGGGATTCTATGGCTACACCTTC.

V and J are TRBV7-2 and TRBJ2-5; D possibly corresponds to TRBD2 (5 bases). The germline gives CDR1 SGHTA, CDR2 FQGNSA. The length of the CDR3 is 12 residues. Deletions cut 4 bases from V and 7 bases from J, with 10 bases between. CDR3 coding DNA: TGTGCCAGCAGCTCCCTCGCGGGGACCCAGTACTTC. This translates into CASSSLAGTQYF.